This is a list of T cell receptor beta chains from one sample in a study of blood T cell repertoires in COVID-19. The method was immunoSEQ multiplex PCR; TCRdb's version includes in-frame clones alone and lacks a portion of them. In the table there are 410,000 or so clones, about nine tenths of which are singletons. The sequencing input was peripheral blood. These receptors were taken from a woman aged 25 to 45 with active or convalescent COVID-19. CDR3s include the opening cysteine and the closing phenylalanine or tryptophan. Each record gives: V gene, clone size, D gene, J gene, CDR3 DNA, CDR3 protein. A D gene is named only where the DNA matches it firmly. Rows may omit the clone size; those that give it use once, few, many or a size class.

TRBV21-1	-	-	TRBJ1-1	TGTGCCAGCAGCCCATCCAAATACTCTCTTTATGAGAACACTGAAGCTTTCTTT	CASSPSKYSLYENTEAFF
TRBV7-9	-	-	TRBJ1-4	TGTGCCAGCAGCTTGGGTACGGGGAGCGAAAAACTGTTTTTT	CASSLGTGSEKLFF
TRBV6-6	-	TRBD1	TRBJ2-1	TGTGCCAGCAGTCGTCAGGACAGGGTCGTAAATGAGCAGTTCTTC	CASSRQDRVVNEQFF
TRBV5-8	-	-	TRBJ1-1	TGTGCCAGCAGTTACAACAGGGTAGGGACTGAAGCTTTCTTT	CASSYNRVGTEAFF
TRBV7-6	-	-	TRBJ2-1	TGTGCCAGCAGCTTTTTTCTTGGCGGGTATTCCTACAATGAGCAGTTCTTC	CASSFFLGGYSYNEQFF
TRBV7-6	few	-	TRBJ1-3	TGTGCCAGCAGCTTAGCCCCGGGTGGAGGATCTGGAAACACCATATATTTT	CASSLAPGGGSGNTIYF
TRBV7-9	once	TRBD1	TRBJ1-1	TGTGCCAGCAGCTTGACAGGGGCTGGTACTGAAGCTTTCTTT	CASSLTGAGTEAFF
TRBV5-4	-	-	TRBJ2-7	TGTGCCAGCAGTCCCGGCGTCCCGGGCTACGAGCAGTACTTC	CASSPGVPGYEQYF
TRBV19	-	-	TRBJ1-3	TGTGCCAGTAGTATCTTGAACACCATATATTTT	CASSILNTIYF
TRBV27	-	TRBD2	TRBJ2-1	TGTGCCAGCAGTTTACCCTCTACTAGCGCCTCCTACAATGAGCAGTTCTTC	CASSLPSTSASYNEQFF
TRBV2	-	TRBD1	TRBJ1-1	TGTGCCAGCAGTGAAGCACTACAGGGGGAAGTTGAAGCTTTCTTT	CASSEALQGEVEAFF
TRBV7-9	-	-	TRBJ2-1	TGTGCCAGCAGCTTAGCGCCACAGGGGAGGAATGAGCAGTTCTTC	CASSLAPQGRNEQFF
TRBV2	-	TRBD2	TRBJ2-1	TGTGCCAGCGTGACTAGCGGGATGCTTGAGCAGTTCTTC	CASVTSGMLEQFF
TRBV2	-	TRBD2	TRBJ2-6	TGTGCCAGCAGCCCCCCGAGTTATGAGACTAGCGAGGGTTTCTCTGGGGCCAACGTCCTGACTTTC	CASSPPSYETSEGFSGANVLTF